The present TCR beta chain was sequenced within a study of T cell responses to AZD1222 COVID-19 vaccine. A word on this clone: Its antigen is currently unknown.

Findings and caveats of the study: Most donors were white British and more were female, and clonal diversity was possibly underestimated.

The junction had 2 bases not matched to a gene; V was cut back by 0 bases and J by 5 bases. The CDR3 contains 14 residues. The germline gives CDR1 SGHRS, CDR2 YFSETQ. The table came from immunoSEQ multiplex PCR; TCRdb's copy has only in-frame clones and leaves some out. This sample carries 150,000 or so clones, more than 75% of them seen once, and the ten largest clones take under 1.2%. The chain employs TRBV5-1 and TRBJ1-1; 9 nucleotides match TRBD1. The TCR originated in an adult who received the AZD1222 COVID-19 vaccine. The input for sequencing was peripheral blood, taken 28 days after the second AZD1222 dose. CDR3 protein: CASSLGDRGTEAFF. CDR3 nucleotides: TGCGCCAGCAGCTTGGGCGACAGGGGGACTGAAGCTTTCTTT.